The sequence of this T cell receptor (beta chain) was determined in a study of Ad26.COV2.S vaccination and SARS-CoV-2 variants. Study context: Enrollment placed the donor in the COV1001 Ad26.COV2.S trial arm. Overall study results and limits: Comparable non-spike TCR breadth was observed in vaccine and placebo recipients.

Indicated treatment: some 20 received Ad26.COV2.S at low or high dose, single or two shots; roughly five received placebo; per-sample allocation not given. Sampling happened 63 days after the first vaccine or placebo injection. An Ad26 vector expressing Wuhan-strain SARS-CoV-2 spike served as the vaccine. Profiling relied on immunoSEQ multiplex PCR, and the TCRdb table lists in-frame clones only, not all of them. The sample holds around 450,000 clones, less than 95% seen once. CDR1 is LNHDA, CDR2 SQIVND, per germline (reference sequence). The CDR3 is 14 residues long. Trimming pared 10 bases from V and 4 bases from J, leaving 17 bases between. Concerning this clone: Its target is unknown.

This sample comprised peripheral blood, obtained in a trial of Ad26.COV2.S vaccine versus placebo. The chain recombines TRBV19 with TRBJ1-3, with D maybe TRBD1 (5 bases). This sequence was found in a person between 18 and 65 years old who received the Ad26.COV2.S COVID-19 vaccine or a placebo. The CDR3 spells CATAGQNLGNTIYF. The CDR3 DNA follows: TGTGCCACAGCGGGGCAGAACTTGGGAAACACCATATATTTT.